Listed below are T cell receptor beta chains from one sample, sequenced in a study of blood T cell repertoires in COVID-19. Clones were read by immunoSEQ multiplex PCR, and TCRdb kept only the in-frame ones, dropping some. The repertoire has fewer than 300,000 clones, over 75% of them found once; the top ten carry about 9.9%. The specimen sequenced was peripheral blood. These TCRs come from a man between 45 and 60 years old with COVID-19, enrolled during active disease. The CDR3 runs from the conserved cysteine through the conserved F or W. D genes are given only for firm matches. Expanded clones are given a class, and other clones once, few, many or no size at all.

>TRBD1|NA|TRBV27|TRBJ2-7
CASRALTGTGETYEQYF
TGTGCCAGCAGGGCTCTAACCGGGACAGGGGAAACCTACGAGCAGTACTTC
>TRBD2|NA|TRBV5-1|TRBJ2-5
CASSMGLGRETQYF
TGCGCCAGCAGCATGGGACTAGGTCGAGAGACCCAGTACTTC
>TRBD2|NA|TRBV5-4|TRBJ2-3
CASRGWGGGTDTQYF
TGTGCCAGCAGGGGCTGGGGGGGAGGCACAGATACGCAGTATTTT
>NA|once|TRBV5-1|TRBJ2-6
CASSLVVGSSGANVLTF
TGCGCCAGCAGCTTGGTGGTTGGGAGCTCTGGGGCCAACGTCCTGACTTTC
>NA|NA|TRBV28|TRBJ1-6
CASSTDSFGNSPLHF
TGTGCCAGCAGTACTGACAGTTTTGGTAATTCACCCCTCCACTTT
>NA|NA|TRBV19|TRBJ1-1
CASSDRGAVTEAFF
TGTGCCAGTAGTGATCGGGGGGCGGTCACTGAAGCTTTCTTT
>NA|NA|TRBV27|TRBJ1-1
CASSYGGWAAKNTEAFF
TGTGCCAGCAGTTACGGCGGGTGGGCAGCCAAGAACACTGAAGCTTTCTTT
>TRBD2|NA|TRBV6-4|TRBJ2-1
CASSDRERGLQFF
TGTGCCAGCAGTGATCGTGAGCGGGGGTTGCAGTTCTTC
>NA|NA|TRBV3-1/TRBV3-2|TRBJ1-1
CASSQDWGEEAFF
TGTGCCAGCAGCCAAGATTGGGGGGAAGAAGCTTTCTTT
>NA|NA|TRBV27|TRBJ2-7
CASSSGFDSYEQYF
TGTGCCAGCAGTTCAGGGTTTGACTCCTACGAGCAGTACTTC
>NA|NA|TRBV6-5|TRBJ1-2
CASRAGLDYGYTF
TGTGCCAGCAGGGCAGGTTTGGACTATGGCTACACCTTC
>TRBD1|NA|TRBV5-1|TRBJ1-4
CASSPGGTGQGYEKLFF
TGCGCCAGCAGCCCGGGGGGAACGGGACAGGGGTATGAAAAACTGTTTTTT
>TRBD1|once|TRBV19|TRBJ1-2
CASSTTGTGYYGYTF
TGTGCCAGTAGTACGACCGGGACAGGGTACTATGGCTACACCTTC
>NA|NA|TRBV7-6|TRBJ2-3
CASSPTSIAGTDTQYF
TGTGCCAGCAGCCCCACTTCCATAGCGGGCACAGATACGCAGTATTTT
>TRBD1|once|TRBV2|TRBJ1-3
CASRLDRGYGNTIYF
TGTGCCAGCAGGCTGGACAGGGGCTATGGAAACACCATATATTTT
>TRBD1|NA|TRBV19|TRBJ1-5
CASTAPDRGLNQPQHF
TGTGCCAGTACCGCTCCGGACAGGGGACTAAATCAGCCCCAGCATTTT
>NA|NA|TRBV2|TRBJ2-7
CASSADWGSYEQYF
TGTGCCAGCAGTGCGGACTGGGGCTCCTACGAGCAGTACTTC
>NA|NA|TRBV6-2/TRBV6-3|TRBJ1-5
CASSYGSQRLGNQPQHF
TGTGCCAGCAGTTACGGGAGTCAGAGGCTTGGGAATCAGCCCCAGCATTTT
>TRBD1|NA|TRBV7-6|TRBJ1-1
CASSPLDRGSEAFF
TGTGCCAGCAGCCCGCTGGACAGGGGAAGTGAAGCTTTCTTT
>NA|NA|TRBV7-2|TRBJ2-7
CASSVSYEQYF
TGTGCCAGCAGCGTATCCTACGAGCAGTACTTC
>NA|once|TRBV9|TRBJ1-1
CASSARPNTEAFF
TGTGCCAGCAGCGCCCGTCCGAACACTGAAGCTTTCTTT
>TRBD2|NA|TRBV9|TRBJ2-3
CASSAGGTSGRSDTDTQYF
TGTGCCAGCAGCGCAGGAGGGACTAGCGGGAGGTCCGACACAGATACGCAGTATTTT
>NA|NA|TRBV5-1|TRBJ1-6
CASSPFSGYNSPLHF
TGCGCCAGCAGCCCGTTCTCAGGATATAATTCACCCCTCCACTTT
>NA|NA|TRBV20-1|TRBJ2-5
CSANSGETQYF
TGCAGTGCGAATAGCGGTGAGACCCAGTACTTC
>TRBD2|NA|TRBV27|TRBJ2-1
CASSLPKGLAGVGEQFF
TGTGCCAGCAGCTTACCAAAAGGACTAGCGGGAGTTGGTGAGCAGTTCTTC
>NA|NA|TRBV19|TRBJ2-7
CASNGRDNSYEQYF
TGTGCCAGTAACGGTCGGGACAACTCCTACGAGCAGTACTTC
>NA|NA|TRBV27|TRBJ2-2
CASRPSTEYGELFF
TGTGCCAGCAGGCCGTCTACAGAATACGGGGAGCTGTTTTTT
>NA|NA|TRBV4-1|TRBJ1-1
CASSQEGTGSWTEAFF
TGCGCCAGCAGCCAAGAAGGAACAGGGAGTTGGACTGAAGCTTTCTTT
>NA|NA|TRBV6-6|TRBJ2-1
CASSYPESSHNEQFF
TGTGCCAGCAGTTACCCGGAGTCGTCTCACAATGAGCAGTTCTTC
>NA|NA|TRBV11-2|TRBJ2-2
CASSFVSGSFAGELFF
TGTGCCAGCAGCTTTGTTTCCGGGAGTTTCGCCGGGGAGCTGTTTTTT
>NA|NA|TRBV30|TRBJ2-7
CAYDGSSYEQYF
TGTGCTTACGACGGGAGCTCCTACGAGCAGTACTTC